The rows below give T cell receptor beta chains drawn from one sample of a study of beta chain features in type 1 diabetes. Produced via immunoSEQ multiplex PCR; TCRdb's table is partial and in-frame only. Counted here are around 400,000 clones, approximately 12% occurring once; the ten biggest clones make up less than 0.02%. Sequencing was done on a sample of naive CD4+ T cells from blood. The source of these receptors is a man aged 18 to 29 in good health. Both conserved end residues are part of each CDR3. The D gene is left open where the match is weak. Part of the rows lack a size; the others show once, few, many or a class for expanded clones.

D gene | J gene | clone size | V gene | CDR3 protein | CDR3 DNA
. | TRBJ2-6 | . | TRBV29-1 | CSVGGPSGANVLTF | TGCAGCGTGGGGGGGCCCTCTGGGGCCAACGTCCTGACTTTC
. | TRBJ1-2 | few | TRBV19 | CASSTLREAYNYGYTF | TGTGCCAGTAGTACCCTACGGGAGGCCTATAACTATGGCTACACCTTC
. | TRBJ2-7 | few | TRBV29-1 | CSARPGQLRSEQYF | TGCAGCGCTCGACCGGGACAACTACGTTCCGAGCAGTACTTC
TRBD2 | TRBJ2-3 | . | TRBV30 | CAWIRSGGPHTQYF | TGTGCCTGGATACGTAGCGGGGGGCCACATACGCAGTATTTT
TRBD1 | TRBJ1-2 | few | TRBV6-5 | CASSYSTGGGYTF | TGTGCCAGCAGTTACTCGACAGGGGGTGGCTACACCTTC
. | TRBJ1-5 | . | TRBV30 | CAWSFGRIGQPQHF | TGTGCCTGGAGTTTCGGCAGGATCGGTCAGCCCCAGCATTTT
TRBD1 | TRBJ2-1 | . | TRBV6-5 | CASRKQGAAYNEQFF | TGTGCCAGCAGGAAACAGGGGGCGGCCTACAATGAGCAGTTCTTC
TRBD1 | TRBJ1-1 | few | TRBV18 | CASSPGTGYRAFF | TGTGCCAGCTCACCAGGGACAGGGTACCGCGCTTTCTTT
TRBD1 | TRBJ2-7 | few | TRBV2 | CASRTGVSFAYEQYF | TGTGCCAGCAGGACAGGGGTTTCTTTTGCGTACGAGCAGTACTTC
TRBD1 | TRBJ1-4 | . | TRBV6-5 | CASSRGQAVLEKLFF | TGTGCCAGCAGTCGGGGACAGGCCGTTCTCGAAAAACTGTTTTTT
TRBD2 | TRBJ2-7 | few | TRBV9 | CASSVGTSYEQYF | TGTGCCAGCAGCGTAGGGACTAGCTACGAGCAGTACTTC
. | TRBJ1-4 | . | TRBV5-1 | CASSSGRDNEKLFF | TGCGCCAGCAGCTCAGGACGGGATAATGAAAAACTGTTTTTT
. | TRBJ1-6 | . | TRBV7-9 | CASSSQVDNSPLHF | TGTGCCAGCAGCAGCCAGGTGGATAATTCACCCCTCCACTTT
. | TRBJ1-6 | few | TRBV2 | CASSHRNSPLHF | TGTGCCAGCAGCCACAGGAATTCACCCCTCCACTTT
TRBD2 | TRBJ2-1 | few | TRBV7-9 | CASSLGDGRADEQFF | TGTGCCAGCAGCTTAGGTGACGGGAGGGCGGATGAGCAGTTCTTC
TRBD2 | TRBJ2-1 | few | TRBV9 | CASSVGTSGSFEQFF | TGTGCCAGCAGCGTCGGGACTAGCGGGAGTTTTGAGCAGTTCTTC
TRBD1 | TRBJ1-5 | . | TRBV18 | CASSPRGQAGNNQPQHF | TGTGCCAGCTCACCGAGAGGACAGGCGGGAAACAATCAGCCCCAGCATTTT